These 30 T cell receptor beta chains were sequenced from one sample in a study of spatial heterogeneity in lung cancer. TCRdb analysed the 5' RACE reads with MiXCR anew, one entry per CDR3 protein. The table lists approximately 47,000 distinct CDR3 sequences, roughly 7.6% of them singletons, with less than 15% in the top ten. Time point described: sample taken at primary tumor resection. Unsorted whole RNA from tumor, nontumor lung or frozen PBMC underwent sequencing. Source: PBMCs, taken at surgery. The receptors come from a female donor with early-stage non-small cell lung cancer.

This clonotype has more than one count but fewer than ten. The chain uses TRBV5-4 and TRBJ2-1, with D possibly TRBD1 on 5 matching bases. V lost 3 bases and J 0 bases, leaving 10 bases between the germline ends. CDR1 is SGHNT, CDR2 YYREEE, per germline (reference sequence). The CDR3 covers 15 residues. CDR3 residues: CASSSDTRSYNEQFF. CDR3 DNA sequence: TGTGCCAGCAGCTCGGACACTCGCTCCTACAATGAGCAGTTCTTC.

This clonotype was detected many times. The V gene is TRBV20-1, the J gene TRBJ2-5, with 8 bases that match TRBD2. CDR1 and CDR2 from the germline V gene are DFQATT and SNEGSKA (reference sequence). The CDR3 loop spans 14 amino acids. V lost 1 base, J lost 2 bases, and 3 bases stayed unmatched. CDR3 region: CSARVAGSQETQYF. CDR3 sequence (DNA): TGCAGTGCTAGAGTAGCGGGGAGTCAAGAGACCCAGTACTTC.

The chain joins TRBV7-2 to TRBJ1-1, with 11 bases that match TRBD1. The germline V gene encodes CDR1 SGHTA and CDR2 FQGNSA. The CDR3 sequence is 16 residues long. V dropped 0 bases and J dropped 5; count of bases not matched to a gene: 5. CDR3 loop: CASSLARGTGGTEAFF. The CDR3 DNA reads TGTGCCAGCAGCTTAGCGCGAGGGACAGGGGGTACTGAAGCTTTCTTT.

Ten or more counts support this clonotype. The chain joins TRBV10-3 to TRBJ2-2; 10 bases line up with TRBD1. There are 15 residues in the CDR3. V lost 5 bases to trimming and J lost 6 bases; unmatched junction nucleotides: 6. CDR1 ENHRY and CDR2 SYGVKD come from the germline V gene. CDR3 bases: TGTGCCATCAGTCAGGGGGACAGGGGCTCCGGGGAGCTGTTTTTT. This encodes CAISQGDRGSGELFF.

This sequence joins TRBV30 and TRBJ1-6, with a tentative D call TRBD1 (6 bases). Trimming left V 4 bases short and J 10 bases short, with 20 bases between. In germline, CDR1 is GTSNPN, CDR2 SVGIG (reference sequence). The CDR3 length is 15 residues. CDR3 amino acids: CAWKNWGTPASPLHF. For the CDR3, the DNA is TGTGCCTGGAAAAACTGGGGGACACCTGCATCACCCCTCCACTTT.

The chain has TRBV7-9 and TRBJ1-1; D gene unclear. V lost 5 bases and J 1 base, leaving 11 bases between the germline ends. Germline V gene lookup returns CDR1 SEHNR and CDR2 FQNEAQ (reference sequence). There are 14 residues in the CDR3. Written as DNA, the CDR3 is TGTGCCAGCAGCCCGGCCGCAGGGAACACTGAAGCTTTCTTT. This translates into CASSPAAGNTEAFF. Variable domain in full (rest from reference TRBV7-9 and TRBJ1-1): DTGVSQNPRHKITKRGQNVTFRCDPISEHNRLYWYRQTLGQGPEFLTYFQNEAQLEKSRLLSDRFSAERPKGSFSTLEIQRTEQGDSAMYLCASSPAAGNTEAFFGQGTRLTVV.

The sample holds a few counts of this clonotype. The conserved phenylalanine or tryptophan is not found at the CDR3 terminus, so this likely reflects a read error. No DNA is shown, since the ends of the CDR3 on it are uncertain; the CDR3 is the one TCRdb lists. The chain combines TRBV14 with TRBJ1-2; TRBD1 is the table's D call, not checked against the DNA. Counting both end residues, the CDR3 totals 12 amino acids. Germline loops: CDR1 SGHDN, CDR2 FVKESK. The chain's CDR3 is CASSPSTGSLIL.

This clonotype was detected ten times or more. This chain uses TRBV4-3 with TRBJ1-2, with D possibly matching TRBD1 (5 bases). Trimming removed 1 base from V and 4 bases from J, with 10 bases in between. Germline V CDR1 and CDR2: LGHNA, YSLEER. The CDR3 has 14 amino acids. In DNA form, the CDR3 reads TGCGCCAGCAGCCAAGCAGGGACTTTCTATGGCTACACCTTC. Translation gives CASSQAGTFYGYTF.

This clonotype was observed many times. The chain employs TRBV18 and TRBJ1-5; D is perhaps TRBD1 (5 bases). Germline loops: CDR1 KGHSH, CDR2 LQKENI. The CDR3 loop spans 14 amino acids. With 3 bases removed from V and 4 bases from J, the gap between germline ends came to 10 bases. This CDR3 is CASSPGDGNQPQHF. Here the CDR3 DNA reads TGTGCCAGCTCACCGGGGGACGGGAATCAGCCCCAGCATTTT. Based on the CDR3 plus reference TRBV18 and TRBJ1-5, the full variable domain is NAGVMQNPRHLVRRRGQEARLRCSPMKGHSHVYWYRQLPEEGLKFMVYLQKENIIDESGMPKERFSAEFPKEGPSILRIQQVVRGDSAAYFCASSPGDGNQPQHFGDGTRLSIL.

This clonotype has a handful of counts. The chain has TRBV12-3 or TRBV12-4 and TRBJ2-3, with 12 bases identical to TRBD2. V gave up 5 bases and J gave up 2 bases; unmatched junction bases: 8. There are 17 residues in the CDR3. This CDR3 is CASSLRLAGAFTDTQYF. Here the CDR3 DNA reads TGTGCCAGCAGTCTGAGACTAGCGGGGGCCTTCACAGATACGCAGTATTTT.

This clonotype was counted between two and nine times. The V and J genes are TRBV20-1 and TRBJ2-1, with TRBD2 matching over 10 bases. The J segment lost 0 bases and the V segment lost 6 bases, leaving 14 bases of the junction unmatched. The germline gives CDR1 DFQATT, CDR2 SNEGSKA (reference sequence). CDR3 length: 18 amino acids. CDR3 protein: CSAPRGSGGLSSYNEQFF. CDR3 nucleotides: TGCAGTGCCCCCCGGGGTAGCGGGGGGCTGAGCTCCTACAATGAGCAGTTCTTC.

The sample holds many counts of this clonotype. CDR3 loop: CASSSLGSGGANIQYF. CDR3 nucleotide sequence: TGTGCCAGCAGTTCCCTGGGGAGCGGGGGGGCGAACATTCAGTACTTC. The chain is built from TRBV7-2 and TRBJ2-4, with TRBD2 matching 10 bases. CDR1 is SGHTA and CDR2 is FQGNSA in the germline V gene. CDR3 length: 16 amino acids. V shed 6 bases, J shed 7 bases, and the junction held 12 bases outside the gene matches. Combining the CDR3 with reference TRBV7-2 and TRBJ2-4 gives the whole variable domain GAGVSQSPSNKVTEKGKDVELRCDPISGHTALYWYRQSLGQGLEFLIYFQGNSAPDKSGLPSDRFSAERTGGSVSTLTIQRTQQEDSAVYLCASSSLGSGGANIQYFGAGTRLSVL.

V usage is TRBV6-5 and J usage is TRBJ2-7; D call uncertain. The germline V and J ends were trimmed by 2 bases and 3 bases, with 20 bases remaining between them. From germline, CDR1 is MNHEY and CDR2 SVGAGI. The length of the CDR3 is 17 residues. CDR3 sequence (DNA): TGTGCCAGCAGTTACAACATTGCCGGATTGGGCGGCTACGAGCAGTACTTC. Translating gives CASSYNIAGLGGYEQYF.

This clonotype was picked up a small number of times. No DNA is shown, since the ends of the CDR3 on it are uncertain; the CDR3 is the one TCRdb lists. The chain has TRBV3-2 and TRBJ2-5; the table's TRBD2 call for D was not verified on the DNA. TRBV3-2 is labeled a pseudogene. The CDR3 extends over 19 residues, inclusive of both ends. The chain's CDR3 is CASSQVGPGSSGLQETQYF.

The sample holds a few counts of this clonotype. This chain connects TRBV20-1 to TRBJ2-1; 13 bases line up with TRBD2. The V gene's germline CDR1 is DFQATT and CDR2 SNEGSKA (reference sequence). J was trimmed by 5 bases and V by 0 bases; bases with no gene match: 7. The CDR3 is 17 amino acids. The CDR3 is CSARDGVTSGGHNEQFF. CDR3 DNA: TGCAGTGCTAGAGATGGGGTGACTAGCGGGGGGCACAATGAGCAGTTCTTC.

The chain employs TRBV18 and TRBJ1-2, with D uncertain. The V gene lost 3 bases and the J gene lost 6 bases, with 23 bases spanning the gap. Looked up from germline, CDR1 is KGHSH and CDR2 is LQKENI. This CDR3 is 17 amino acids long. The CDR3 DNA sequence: TGTGCCAGCTCACCTCGTCAACCCTTTTCATCCGGTGATGGCTACACCTTC. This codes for CASSPRQPFSSGDGYTF. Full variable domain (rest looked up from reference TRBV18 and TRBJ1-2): NAGVMQNPRHLVRRRGQEARLRCSPMKGHSHVYWYRQLPEEGLKFMVYLQKENIIDESGMPKERFSAEFPKEGPSILRIQQVVRGDSAAYFCASSPRQPFSSGDGYTFGSGTRLTVV.

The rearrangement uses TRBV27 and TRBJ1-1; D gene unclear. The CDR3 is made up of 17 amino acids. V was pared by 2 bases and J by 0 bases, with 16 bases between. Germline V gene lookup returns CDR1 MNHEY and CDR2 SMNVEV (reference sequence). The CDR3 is CASSLQFGENLNTEAFF. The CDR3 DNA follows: TGTGCCAGCAGTTTACAATTTGGGGAGAACCTGAACACTGAAGCTTTCTTT.

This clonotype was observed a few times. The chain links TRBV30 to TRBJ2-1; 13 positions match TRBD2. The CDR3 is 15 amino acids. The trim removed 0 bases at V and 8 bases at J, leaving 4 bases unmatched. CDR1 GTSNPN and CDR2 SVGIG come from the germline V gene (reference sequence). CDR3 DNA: TGTGCCTGGAGTGTACTAGCGGGGGGGCCCGATGAGCAGTTCTTC. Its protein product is CAWSVLAGGPDEQFF.

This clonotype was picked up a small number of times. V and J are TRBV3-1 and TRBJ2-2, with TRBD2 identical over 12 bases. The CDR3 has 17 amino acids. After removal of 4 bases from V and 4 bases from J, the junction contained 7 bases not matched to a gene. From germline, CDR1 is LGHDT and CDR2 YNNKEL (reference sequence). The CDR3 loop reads CASSPFGLAGPTGELFF. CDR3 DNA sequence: TGTGCCAGCAGCCCTTTTGGACTAGCGGGGCCCACCGGGGAGCTGTTTTTT.

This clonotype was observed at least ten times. In DNA form, the CDR3 reads TGTGCCTGGAGTGTACAGGCGGTCCCTGAGCAGTTCTTC. This gives the protein CAWSVQAVPEQFF. The chain uses TRBV30 and TRBJ2-1; D may be TRBD1 (5 bases). Germline CDR1 and CDR2: GTSNPN and SVGIG (reference sequence). Trimming cost V 0 bases and J 9 bases, with 12 bases left between them. CDR3 length equals 13 residues.

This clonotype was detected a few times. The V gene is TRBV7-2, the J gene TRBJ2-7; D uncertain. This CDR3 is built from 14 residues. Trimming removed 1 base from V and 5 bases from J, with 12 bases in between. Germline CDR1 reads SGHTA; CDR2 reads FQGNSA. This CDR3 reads CASSLVRVQDEQYF. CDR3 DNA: TGTGCCAGCAGCTTAGTCCGGGTTCAGGACGAGCAGTACTTC.

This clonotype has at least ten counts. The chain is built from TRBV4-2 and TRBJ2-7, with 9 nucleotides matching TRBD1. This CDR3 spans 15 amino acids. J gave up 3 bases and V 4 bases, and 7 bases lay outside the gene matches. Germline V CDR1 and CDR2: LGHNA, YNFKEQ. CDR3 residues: CASSLLTGGGYEQYF. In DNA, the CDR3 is TGTGCCAGCAGCCTCTTAACAGGGGGCGGCTACGAGCAGTACTTC.

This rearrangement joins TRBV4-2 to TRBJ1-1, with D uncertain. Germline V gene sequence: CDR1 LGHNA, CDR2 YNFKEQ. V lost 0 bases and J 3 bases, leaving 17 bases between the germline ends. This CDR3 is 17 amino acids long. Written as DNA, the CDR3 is TGTGCCAGCAGCCAAGATTTACTCGGGGTGACGGACACTGAAGCTTTCTTT. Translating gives CASSQDLLGVTDTEAFF.

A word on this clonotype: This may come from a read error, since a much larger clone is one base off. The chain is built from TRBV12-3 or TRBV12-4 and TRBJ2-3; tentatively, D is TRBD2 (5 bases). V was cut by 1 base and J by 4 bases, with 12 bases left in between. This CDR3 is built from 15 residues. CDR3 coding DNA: TGTGCCAGCAGTTTAGGTCCGGGGTGCGCAGATACGCAGTATTTT. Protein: CASSLGPGCADTQYF.

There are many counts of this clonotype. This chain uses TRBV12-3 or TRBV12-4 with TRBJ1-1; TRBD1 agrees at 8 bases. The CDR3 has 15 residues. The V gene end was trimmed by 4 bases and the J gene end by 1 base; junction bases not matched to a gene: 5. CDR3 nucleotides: TGTGCCAGCAGTTCTTACGGGACAGGGAACACTGAAGCTTTCTTT. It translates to CASSSYGTGNTEAFF.

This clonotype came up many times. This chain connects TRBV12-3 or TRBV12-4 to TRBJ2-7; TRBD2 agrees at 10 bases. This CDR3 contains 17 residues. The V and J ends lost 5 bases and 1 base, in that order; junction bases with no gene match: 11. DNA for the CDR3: TGTGCCAGCAGTCCCCTCCCCTTTAGCGGGGGGTCCTACGAGCAGTACTTC. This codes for CASSPLPFSGGSYEQYF.

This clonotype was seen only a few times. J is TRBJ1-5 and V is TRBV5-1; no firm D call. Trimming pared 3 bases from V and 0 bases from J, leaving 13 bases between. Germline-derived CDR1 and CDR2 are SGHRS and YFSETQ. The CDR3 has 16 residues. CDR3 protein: CASSSRRVYSNQPQHF. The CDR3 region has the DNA TGCGCCAGCAGCTCCCGGCGGGTGTATAGCAATCAGCCCCAGCATTTT.

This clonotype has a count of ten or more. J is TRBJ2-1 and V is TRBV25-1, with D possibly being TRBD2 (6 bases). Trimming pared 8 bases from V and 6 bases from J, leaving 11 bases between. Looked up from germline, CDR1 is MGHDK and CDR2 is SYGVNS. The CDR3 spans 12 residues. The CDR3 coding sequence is TGTGCCAGCGGTGGGACTTCCAATGAGCAGTTCTTC. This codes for CASGGTSNEQFF.

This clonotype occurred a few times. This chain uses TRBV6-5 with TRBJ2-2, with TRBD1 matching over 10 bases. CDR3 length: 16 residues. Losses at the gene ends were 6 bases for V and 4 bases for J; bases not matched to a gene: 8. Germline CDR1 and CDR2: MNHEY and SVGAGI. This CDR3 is CASRRDRGPFTGELFF. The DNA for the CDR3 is TGTGCCAGCAGAAGGGACAGGGGTCCCTTCACCGGGGAGCTGTTTTTT.

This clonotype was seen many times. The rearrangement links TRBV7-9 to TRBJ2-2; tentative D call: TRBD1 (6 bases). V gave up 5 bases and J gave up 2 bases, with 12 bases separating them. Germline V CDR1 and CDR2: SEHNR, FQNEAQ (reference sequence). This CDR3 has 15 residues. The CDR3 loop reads CASSPGQINTGELFF. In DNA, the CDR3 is TGTGCCAGCAGCCCCGGACAGATTAACACCGGGGAGCTGTTTTTT.